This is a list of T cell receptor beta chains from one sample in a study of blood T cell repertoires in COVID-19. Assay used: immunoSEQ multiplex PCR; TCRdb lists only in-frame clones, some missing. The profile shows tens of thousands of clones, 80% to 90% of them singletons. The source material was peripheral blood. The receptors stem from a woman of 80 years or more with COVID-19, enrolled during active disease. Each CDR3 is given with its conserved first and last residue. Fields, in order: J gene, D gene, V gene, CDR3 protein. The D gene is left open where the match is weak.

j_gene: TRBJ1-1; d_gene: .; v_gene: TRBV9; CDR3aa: CASSVGHGSEAFF
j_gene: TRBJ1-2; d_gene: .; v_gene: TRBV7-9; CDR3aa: CASSLLGLTDYGYTF
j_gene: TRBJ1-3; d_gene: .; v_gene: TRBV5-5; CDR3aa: CASSLSGEPHSGNTIYF
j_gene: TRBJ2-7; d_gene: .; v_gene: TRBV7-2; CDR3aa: CASSLDGGKVNEQYF
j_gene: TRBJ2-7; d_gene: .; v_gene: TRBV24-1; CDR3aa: CATSQDSGSEQYF
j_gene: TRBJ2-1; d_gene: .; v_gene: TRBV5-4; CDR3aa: CASSLDPSSYNEQFF
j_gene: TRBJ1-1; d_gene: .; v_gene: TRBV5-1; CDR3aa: CASSLGRNTEAFF
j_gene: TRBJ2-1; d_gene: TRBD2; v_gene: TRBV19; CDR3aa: CASSQSQRTSGIGYEQFF
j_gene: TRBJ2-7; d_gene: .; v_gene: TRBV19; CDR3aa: CASSSGYLAPESSTYEQYF
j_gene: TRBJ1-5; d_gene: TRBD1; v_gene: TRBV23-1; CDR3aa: CASSRIDREPQPQHF
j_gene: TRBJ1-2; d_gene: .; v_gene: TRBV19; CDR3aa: CASLRGDTNYGYTF
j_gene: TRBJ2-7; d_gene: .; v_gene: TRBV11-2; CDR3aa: CASSPRRDNLRSYEQYF
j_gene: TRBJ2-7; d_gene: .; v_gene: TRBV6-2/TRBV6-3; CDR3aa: CASSPDRYDEQYF
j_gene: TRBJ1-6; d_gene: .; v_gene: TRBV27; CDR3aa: CASRTQGSYNSPLHF
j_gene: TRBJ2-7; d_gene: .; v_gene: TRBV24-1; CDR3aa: CATSSPGTYEQYF
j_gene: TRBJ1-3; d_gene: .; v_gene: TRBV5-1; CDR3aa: CASKEGPGNTIYF
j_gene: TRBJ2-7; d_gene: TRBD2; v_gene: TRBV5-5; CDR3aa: CASSLWASGINEQYF
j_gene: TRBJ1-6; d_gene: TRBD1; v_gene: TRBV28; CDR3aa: CASRQDRGNSPLHF
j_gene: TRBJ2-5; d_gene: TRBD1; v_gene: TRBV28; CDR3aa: CASTAWGTAQETQYF
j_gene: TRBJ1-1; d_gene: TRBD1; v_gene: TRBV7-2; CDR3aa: CASSLRGRTEAFF
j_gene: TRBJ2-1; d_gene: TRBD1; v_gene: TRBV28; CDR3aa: CAISRDRQFF
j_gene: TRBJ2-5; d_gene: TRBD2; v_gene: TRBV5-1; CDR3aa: CASSPGLAGALRETQYF
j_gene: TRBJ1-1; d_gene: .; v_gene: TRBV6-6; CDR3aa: CASSSPLNTEAFF
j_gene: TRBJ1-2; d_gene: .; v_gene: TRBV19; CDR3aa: CASSNTGSYGYTF
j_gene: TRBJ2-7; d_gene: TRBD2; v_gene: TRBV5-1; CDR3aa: CASSLDAGGDYEQYF
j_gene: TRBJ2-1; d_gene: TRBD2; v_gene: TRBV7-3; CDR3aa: CASSLSGGGNEQFF
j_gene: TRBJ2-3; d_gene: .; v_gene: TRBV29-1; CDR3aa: CSGSGFTDTQYF
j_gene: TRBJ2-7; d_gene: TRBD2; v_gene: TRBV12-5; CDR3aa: CASGLDWLAGGQYEQYF
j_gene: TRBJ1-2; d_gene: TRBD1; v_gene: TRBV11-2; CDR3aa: CASGLRVPIKGQGNGYTF
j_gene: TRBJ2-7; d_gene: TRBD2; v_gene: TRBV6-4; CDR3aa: CASRSGRASYEQYF
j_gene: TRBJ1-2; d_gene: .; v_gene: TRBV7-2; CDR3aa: CASSLGGYGYTF
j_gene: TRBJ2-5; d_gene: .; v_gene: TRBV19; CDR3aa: CASSPRFGQETQYF
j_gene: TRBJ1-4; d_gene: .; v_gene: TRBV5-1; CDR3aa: CASSPGQIATNEKLFF
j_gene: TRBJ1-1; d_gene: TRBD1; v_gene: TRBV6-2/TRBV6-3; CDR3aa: CASSGQGHTEAFF
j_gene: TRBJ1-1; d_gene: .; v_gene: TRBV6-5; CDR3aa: CASSYSGGSTEAFF
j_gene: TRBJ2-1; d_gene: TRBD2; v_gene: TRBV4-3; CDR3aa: CASSQGTSGDYNEQFF
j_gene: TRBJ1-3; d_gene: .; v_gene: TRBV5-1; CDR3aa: CASSLDGSSGNTIYF
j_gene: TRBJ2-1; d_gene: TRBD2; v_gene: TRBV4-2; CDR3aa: CASRAGGSYNEQFF
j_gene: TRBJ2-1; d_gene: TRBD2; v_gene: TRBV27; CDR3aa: CASSLSSSGGAGEQFF
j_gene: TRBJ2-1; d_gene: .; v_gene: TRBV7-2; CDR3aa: CASSWQNRAAYNEQFF
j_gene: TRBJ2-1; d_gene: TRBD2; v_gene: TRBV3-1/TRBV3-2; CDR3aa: CASSIRLAGGHREQFF
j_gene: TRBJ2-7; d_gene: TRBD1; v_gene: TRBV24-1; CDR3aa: CATSDSRDSSYEQYF
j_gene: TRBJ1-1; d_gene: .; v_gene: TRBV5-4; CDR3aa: CASSWGDGIEAFF
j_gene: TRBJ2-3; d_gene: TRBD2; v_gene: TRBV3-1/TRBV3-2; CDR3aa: CASSPSGSGADTQYF
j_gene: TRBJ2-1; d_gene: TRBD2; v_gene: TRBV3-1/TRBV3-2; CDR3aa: CASSQSGEGYNEQFF
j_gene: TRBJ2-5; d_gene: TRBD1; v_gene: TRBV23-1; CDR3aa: CASRTDRGQETQYF
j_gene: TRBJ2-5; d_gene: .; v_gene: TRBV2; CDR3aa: CASSPLRGGETQYF
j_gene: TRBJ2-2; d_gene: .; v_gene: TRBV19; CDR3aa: CASSIGGKSPSTGELFF
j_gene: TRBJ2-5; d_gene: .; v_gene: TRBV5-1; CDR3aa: CASSYAGTQQETQYF
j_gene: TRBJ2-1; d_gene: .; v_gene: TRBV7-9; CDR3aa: CASSLVEIPPNEQFF
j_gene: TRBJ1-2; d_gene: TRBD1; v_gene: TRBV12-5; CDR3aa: CASGPDRPGYTF
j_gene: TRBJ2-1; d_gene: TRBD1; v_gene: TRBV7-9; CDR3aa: CASSPVPGQGRYNEQFF